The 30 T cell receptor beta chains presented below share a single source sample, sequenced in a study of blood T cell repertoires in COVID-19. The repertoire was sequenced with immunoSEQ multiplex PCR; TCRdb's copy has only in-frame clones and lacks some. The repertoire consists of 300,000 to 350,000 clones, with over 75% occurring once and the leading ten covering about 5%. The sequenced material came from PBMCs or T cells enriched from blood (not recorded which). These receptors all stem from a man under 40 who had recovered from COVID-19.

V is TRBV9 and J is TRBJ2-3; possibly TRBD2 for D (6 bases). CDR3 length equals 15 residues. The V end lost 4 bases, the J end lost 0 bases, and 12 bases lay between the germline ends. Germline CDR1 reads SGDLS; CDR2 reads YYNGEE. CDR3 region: CASSYRRGSTDTQYF. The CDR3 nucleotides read TGTGCCAGCAGCTACAGGCGGGGTAGCACAGATACGCAGTATTTT.

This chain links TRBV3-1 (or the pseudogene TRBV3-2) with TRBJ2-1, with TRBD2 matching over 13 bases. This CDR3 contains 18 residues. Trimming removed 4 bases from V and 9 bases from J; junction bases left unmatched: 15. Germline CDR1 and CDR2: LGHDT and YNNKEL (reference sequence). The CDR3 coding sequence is TGTGCCAGCAGCCCCTTTACAATGACTAGCGGGGGGAAAGGTGAGCAGTTCTTC. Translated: CASSPFTMTSGGKGEQFF.

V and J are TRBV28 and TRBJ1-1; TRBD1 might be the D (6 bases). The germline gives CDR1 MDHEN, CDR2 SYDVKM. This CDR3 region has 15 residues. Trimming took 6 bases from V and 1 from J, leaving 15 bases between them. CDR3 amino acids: CASSTPLGQNTEAFF. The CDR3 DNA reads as TGTGCCAGCAGCACCCCTTTGGGACAGAACACTGAAGCTTTCTTT.

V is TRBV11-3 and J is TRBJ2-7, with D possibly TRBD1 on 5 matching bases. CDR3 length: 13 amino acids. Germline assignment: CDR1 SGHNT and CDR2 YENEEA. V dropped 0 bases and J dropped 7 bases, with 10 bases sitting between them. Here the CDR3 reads CASSLDQGREQYF. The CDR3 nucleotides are TGTGCCAGCAGCTTAGATCAGGGCAGGGAGCAGTACTTC.

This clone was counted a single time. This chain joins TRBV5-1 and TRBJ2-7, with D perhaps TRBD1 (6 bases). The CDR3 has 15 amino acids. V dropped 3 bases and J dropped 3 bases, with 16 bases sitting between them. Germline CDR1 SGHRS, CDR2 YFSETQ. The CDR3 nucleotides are TGCGCCAGCAGCTGGGAAGGGGGATTAGACTACGAGCAGTACTTC. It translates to CASSWEGGLDYEQYF.

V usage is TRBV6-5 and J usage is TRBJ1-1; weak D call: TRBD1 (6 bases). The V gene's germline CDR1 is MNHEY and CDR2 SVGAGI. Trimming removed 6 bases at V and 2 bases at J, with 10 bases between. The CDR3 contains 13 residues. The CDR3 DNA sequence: TGTGCCAGCAGGACAGGTACTAACACTGAAGCTTTCTTT. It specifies CASRTGTNTEAFF.

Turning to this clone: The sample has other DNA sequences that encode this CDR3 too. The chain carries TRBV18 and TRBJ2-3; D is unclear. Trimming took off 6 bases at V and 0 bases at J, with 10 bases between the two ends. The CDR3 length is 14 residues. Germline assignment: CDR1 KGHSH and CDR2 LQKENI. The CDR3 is CASSPTGSTDTQYF. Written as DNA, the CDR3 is TGTGCCAGCTCGCCAACGGGTAGCACAGATACGCAGTATTTT.

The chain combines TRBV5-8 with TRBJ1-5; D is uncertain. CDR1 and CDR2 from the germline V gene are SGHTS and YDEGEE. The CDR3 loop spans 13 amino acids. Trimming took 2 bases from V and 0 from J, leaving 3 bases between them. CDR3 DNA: TGTGCCAGCAGCTTCGGTAGCAATCAGCCCCAGCATTTT. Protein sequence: CASSFGSNQPQHF.

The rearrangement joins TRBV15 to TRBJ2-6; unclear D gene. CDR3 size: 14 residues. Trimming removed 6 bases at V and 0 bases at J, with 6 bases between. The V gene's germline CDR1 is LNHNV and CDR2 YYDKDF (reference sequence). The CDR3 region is CATRENSGANVLTF. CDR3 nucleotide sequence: TGTGCCACCAGGGAGAACTCTGGGGCCAACGTCCTGACTTTC. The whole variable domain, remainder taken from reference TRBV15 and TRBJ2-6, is DAMVIQNPRYQVTQFGKPVTLSCSQTLNHNVMYWYQQKSSQAPKLLFHYYDKDFNNEADTPDNFQSRRPNTSFCFLDIRSPGLGDTAMYLCATRENSGANVLTFGAGSRLTVL.

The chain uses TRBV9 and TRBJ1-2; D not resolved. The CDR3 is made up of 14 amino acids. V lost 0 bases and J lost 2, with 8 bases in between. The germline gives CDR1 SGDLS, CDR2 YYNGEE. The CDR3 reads CASSVDSLNYGYTF. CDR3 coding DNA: TGTGCCAGCAGCGTAGACAGTCTCAACTATGGCTACACCTTC.

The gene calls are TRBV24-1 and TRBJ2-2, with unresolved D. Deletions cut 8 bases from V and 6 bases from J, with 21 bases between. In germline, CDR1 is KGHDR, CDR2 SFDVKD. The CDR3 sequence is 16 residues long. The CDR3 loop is CATKIDRVRSPGELFF. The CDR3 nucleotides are TGTGCCACCAAGATCGACCGTGTTAGGAGTCCCGGGGAGCTGTTTTTT.

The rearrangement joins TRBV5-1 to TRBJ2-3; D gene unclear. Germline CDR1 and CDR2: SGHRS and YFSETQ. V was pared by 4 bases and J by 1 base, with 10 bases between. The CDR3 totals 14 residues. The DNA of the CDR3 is TGCGCCAGCAGCCTTCAGGTTCGCACAGATACGCAGTATTTT. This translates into CASSLQVRTDTQYF. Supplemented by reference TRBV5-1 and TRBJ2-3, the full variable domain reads KAGVTQTPRYLIKTRGQQVTLSCSPISGHRSVSWYQQTPGQGLQFLFEYFSETQRNKGNFPGRFSGRQFSNSRSEMNVSTLELGDSALYLCASSLQVRTDTQYFGPGTRLTVL.

CDR3 in DNA: TGTGCCAGCAGCCAAGAAAATCAGGCCCCCTACGAGCAGTACTTC. Residues: CASSQENQAPYEQYF. The V call is TRBV14, the J call TRBJ2-7, with D unresolved. The CDR3 contains 15 residues. Trimming left V 0 bases short and J 2 bases short, with 11 bases between. The germline gives CDR1 SGHDN, CDR2 FVKESK.

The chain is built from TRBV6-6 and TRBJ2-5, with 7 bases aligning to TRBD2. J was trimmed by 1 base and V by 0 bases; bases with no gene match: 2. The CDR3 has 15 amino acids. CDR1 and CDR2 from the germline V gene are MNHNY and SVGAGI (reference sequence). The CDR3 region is CASSYSRTSQETQYF. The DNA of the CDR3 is TGTGCCAGCAGTTACTCGCGGACTAGCCAAGAGACCCAGTACTTC.

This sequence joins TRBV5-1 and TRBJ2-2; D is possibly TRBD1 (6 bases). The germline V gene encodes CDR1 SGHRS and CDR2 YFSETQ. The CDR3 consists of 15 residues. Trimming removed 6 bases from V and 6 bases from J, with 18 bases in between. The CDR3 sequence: CASTLNGAGAGELFF. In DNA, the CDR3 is TGCGCCAGCACCTTAAACGGGGCAGGGGCCGGGGAGCTGTTTTTT.

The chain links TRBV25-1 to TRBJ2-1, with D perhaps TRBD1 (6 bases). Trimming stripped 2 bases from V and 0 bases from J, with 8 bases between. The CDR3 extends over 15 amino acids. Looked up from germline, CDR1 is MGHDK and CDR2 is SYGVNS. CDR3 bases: TGTGCCAGCAGTGAAACAGGGAGCTCCTACAATGAGCAGTTCTTC. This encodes CASSETGSSYNEQFF.

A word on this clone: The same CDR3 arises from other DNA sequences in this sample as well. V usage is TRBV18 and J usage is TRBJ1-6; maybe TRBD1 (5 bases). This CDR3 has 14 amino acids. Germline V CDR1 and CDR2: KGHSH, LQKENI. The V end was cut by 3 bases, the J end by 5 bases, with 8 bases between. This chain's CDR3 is CASSPGRDNSPLHF. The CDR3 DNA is TGTGCCAGCTCACCGGGCAGGGATAATTCACCCCTCCACTTT.

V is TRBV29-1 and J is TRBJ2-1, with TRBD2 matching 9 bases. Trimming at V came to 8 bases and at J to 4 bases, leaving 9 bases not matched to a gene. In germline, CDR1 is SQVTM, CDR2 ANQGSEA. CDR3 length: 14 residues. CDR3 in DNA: TGCAGCCTCTCAACGGCGGGGGGGTACAATGAGCAGTTCTTC. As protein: CSLSTAGGYNEQFF.

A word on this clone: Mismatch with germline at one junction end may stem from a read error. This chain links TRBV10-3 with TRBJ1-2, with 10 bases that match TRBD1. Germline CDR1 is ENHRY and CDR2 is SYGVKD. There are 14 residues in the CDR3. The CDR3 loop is CATSEVWTGGGYTF. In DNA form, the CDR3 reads TGTGCCACCAGTGAGGTTTGGACAGGGGGGGGCTACACCTTC.

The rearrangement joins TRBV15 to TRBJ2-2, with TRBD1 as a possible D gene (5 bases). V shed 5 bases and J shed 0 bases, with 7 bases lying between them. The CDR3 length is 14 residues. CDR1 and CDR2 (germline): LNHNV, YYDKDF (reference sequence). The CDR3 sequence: CATSGHSNTGELFF. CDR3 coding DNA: TGTGCCACCAGCGGACATTCGAACACCGGGGAGCTGTTTTTT. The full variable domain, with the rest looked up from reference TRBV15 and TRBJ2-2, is DAMVIQNPRYQVTQFGKPVTLSCSQTLNHNVMYWYQQKSSQAPKLLFHYYDKDFNNEADTPDNFQSRRPNTSFCFLDIRSPGLGDTAMYLCATSGHSNTGELFFGEGSRLTVL.

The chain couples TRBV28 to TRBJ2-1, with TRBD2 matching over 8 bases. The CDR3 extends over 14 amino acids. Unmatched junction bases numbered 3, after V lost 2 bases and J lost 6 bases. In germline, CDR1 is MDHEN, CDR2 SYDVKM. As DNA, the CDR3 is TGTGCCAGCAGTTTAGCGGGGGGAAGCAATGAGCAGTTCTTC. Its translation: CASSLAGGSNEQFF. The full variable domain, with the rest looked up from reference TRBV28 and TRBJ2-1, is DVKVTQSSRYLVKRTGEKVFLECVQDMDHENMFWYRQDPGLGLRLIYFSYDVKMKEKGDIPEGYSVSREKKERFSLILESASTNQTSMYLCASSLAGGSNEQFFGPGTRLTVL.

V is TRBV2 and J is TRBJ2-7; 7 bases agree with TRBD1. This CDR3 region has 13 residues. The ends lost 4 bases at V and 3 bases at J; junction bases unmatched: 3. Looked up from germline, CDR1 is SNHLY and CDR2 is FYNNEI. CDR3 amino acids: CASSVNRGYEQYF. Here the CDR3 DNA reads TGTGCCAGCAGTGTCAACAGGGGCTACGAGCAGTACTTC.

The CDR3 spells CARLPRTGEKGKETQYF. CDR3 in DNA: TGTGCCAGGCTACCCAGGACAGGGGAAAAGGGAAAAGAGACCCAGTACTTC. V and J are TRBV9 and TRBJ2-5; 9 nucleotides match TRBD1. The germline V gene has CDR1 SGDLS and CDR2 YYNGEE. V lost 8 bases, J lost 3 bases, and 17 bases stayed unmatched. This CDR3 is 17 amino acids long.

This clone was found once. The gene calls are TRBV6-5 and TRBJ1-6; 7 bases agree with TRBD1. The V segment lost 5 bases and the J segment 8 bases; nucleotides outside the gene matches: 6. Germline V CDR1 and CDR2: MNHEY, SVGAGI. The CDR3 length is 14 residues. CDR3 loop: CASSRQGVYSPLHF. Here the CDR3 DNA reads TGTGCCAGCAGTCGACAGGGTGTATATTCACCCCTCCACTTT.

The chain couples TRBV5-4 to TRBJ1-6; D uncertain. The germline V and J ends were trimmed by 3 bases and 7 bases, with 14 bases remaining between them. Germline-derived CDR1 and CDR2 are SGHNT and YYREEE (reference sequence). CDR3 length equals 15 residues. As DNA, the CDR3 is TGTGCCAGCAGCTGGGCGGGCAGACCCAATTCACCCCTCCACTTT. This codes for CASSWAGRPNSPLHF.

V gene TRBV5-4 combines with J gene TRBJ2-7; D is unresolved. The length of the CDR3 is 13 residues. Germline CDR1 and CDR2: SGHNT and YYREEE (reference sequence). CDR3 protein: CAIRSERSYEQYF. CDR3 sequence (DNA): TGTGCAATCAGGTCAGAGAGATCCTACGAGCAGTACTTC.

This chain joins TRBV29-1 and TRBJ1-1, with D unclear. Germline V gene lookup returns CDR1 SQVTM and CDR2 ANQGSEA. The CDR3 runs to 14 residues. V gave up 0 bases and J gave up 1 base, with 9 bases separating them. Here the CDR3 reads CSVEDLGQNTEAFF. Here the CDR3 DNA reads TGCAGCGTTGAAGATTTGGGCCAGAACACTGAAGCTTTCTTT.

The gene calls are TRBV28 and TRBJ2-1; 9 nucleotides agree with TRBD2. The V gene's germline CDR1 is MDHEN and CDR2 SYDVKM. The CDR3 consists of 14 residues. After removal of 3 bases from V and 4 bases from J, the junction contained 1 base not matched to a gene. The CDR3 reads CASSFLAGYNEQFF. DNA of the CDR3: TGTGCCAGCAGTTTTCTAGCGGGGTACAATGAGCAGTTCTTC.

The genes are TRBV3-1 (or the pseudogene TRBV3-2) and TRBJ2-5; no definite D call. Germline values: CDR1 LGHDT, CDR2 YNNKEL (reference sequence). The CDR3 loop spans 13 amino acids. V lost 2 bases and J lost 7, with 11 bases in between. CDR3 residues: CASSQSTERTQYF. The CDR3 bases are TGTGCCAGCAGCCAATCGACTGAGAGGACCCAGTACTTC.

CDR3 in amino acids: CSVEEGTAYEQYF. For the CDR3, the DNA is TGCAGCGTTGAAGAGGGCACCGCCTACGAGCAGTACTTC. V usage is TRBV29-1 and J usage is TRBJ2-7; unclear D gene. From germline, CDR1 is SQVTM and CDR2 ANQGSEA. V was pared by 0 bases and J by 2 bases, with 8 bases between. The CDR3 contains 13 residues.